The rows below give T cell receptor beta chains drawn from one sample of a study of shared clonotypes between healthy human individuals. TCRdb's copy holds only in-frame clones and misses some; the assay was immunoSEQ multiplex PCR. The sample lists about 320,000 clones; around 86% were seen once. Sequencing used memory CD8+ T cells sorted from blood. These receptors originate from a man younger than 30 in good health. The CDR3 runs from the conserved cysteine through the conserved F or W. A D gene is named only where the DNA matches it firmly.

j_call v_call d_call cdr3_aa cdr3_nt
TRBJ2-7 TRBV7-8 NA CASSSSFPGQLIYEQYF TGTGCCAGCAGCTCCTCGTTCCCCGGGCAGTTAATCTACGAGCAGTACTTC
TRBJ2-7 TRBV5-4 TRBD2 CASSFERGGRREQYF TGTGCCAGCAGCTTTGAGCGGGGGGGCCGACGCGAGCAGTACTTC
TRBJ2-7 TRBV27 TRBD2 CASSLSTWGTSGIYEQYF TGTGCCAGCAGTTTATCGACTTGGGGGACTAGCGGGATCTACGAGCAGTACTTC
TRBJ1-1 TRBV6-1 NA CASRAGSIEAFF TGTGCCAGCAGAGCAGGATCAATTGAAGCTTTCTTT
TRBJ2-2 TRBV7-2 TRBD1 CASSLVTAGGVFF TGTGCCAGCAGCTTAGTAACGGCAGGGGGCGTGTTTTTT
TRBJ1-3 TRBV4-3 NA CASSHTGTAGNTIYF TGCGCCAGCAGCCATACAGGGACCGCTGGAAACACCATATATTTT
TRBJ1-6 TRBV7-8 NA CASSSHLSGGHQYNSPLHF TGTGCCAGCAGCTCCCACTTATCGGGTGGGCATCAGTATAATTCACCCCTCCACTTT
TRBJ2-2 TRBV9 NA CASSIQGYNGELFF TGTGCCAGCAGCATCCAAGGCTACAACGGGGAGCTGTTTTTT
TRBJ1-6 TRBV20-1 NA CSASLATPLHF TGCAGTGCTAGTCTCGCTACACCCCTCCACTTT
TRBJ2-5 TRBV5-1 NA CASSPGTPDQETQYF TGCGCCAGCAGCCCGGGGACACCTGACCAAGAGACCCAGTACTTC
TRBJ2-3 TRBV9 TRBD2 CASSTLAGSSTDTQYF TGTGCCAGCAGCACGCTAGCGGGGAGTAGCACAGATACGCAGTATTTT
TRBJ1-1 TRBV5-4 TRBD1 CASSLTGVRAFF TGTGCCAGCAGCCTTACAGGGGTCAGAGCTTTCTTT
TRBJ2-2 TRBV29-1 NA CSVEDSVIGELFF TGCAGCGTTGAAGATAGCGTAATCGGGGAGCTGTTTTTT
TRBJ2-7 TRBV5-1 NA CASSLDLSYEQYF TGCGCCAGCAGCTTGGACCTCTCCTACGAGCAGTACTTC
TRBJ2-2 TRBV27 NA CASRILTGELFF TGTGCCAGCAGGATTCTAACCGGGGAGCTGTTTTTT
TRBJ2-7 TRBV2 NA CASSSQTYEQYF TGTGCCAGCAGTTCACAGACCTACGAGCAGTACTTC
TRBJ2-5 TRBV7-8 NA CASSLALGYLDETQYF TGTGCCAGCAGCTTAGCCTTAGGATACTTGGATGAGACCCAGTACTTC
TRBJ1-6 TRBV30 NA CAWSGDTVNNSPLHF TGTGCCTGGAGTGGGGATACAGTAAATAATTCACCCCTCCACTTT
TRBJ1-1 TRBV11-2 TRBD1 CASTDPGTGIYGTEAFF TGTGCCAGCACCGACCCCGGGACAGGGATTTACGGCACTGAAGCTTTCTTT
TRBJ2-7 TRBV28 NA CASSLGSYEQYF TGTGCCAGCAGTTTAGGATCCTACGAGCAGTACTTC